This entry features one T cell receptor (beta chain) sequence. Its antigen is as yet unknown. This entry is derived from a study of T cell repertoires in ileal Crohn's disease. Study conclusions and caveats: Clonality above 26.8% at surgery always came with endoscopic recurrence.

Trimming left V 5 bases short and J 5 bases short, with 18 bases between. The CDR3 runs 15 residues. The germline CDR1 and CDR2 sequences are MRHNA and SNTAGT. Each sample's TCRB immunosequencing used 500 to 550 nanograms of biopsy DNA. Measured with immunoSEQ multiplex PCR; TCRdb has only the in-frame clones, and not every one. The repertoire holds over 6,500 clones, more than 65% seen once, with less than 9.5% in the top ten. This sequence originates from an adult with Crohn's disease. The sample taken for sequencing was ileal tissue. V is TRBV6-4 and J is TRBJ1-1, with D tentatively TRBD1 (6 bases). CDR3 amino acids: CASSPTPGAVTEAFF. CDR3 nucleotide sequence: TGTGCCAGCAGTCCTACTCCAGGGGCCGTAACTGAAGCTTTCTTT.